The 27 T cell receptor beta chains below come from one sample, sequenced in a study of T-cell reconstitution after alpha-beta-depleted transplantation in children. TCRbeta library construction was performed incorporating unique molecular identifiers. Using its own MiXCR run on the PCR reads, TCRdb lists one record per CDR3 protein. This repertoire shows almost 400,000 distinct CDR3 sequences, about 20% found once; its top ten account for approximately 3.9%. The sample in question was PBMCs from the stem cell graft donor, obtained from the stem cell graft. Source of these receptors: a human donor who donated a stem cell graft to a child with acute myeloid leukemia.

This rearrangement joins TRBV6-2 or TRBV6-3 to TRBJ1-1; no reliable D call. The germline V gene encodes CDR1 MNHEY and CDR2 SVGEGT. Trimming stripped 0 bases from V and 3 bases from J, with 14 bases between. This CDR3 region has 16 residues. CDR3 coding DNA: TGTGCCAGCAGTTACTCGATGCGGCCGCAGGACACTGAAGCTTTCTTT. This translates into CASSYSMRPQDTEAFF.

This clonotype appeared once. The chain couples TRBV7-8 to TRBJ2-1; D may correspond to TRBD1 or TRBD2 (5 bases each). Per germline, CDR1 SGHVS and CDR2 FQNEAQ. The CDR3 is 10 residues long. The V gene lost 11 bases and the J gene lost 8 bases, with 10 bases spanning the gap. The CDR3 reads CAPGRDEQFF. In nucleotides, the CDR3 is TGTGCCCCGGGGCGGGATGAGCAGTTCTTC. The full variable domain, completed using reference TRBV7-8 and TRBJ2-1, is GAGVSQSPRYKVAKRGQDVALRCDPISGHVSLFWYQQALGQGPEFLTYFQNEAQLDKSGLPSDRFFAERPEGSVSTLKIQRTQQEDSAVYLCAPGRDEQFFGPGTRLTVL.

In this sample, this clonotype turned up a few times. The chain has TRBV7-2 and TRBJ2-2; a possible D gene is TRBD2 (5 bases). The CDR3 spans 15 residues. V was shortened by 1 base and J by 6 bases, with 12 bases between the two germline ends. Germline CDR1 reads SGHTA; CDR2 reads FQGNSA. CDR3 sequence: CASSLVVGVPGELFF. CDR3 bases: TGTGCCAGCAGCTTAGTCGTCGGGGTTCCCGGGGAGCTGTTTTTT.

This clonotype was counted between two and nine times. CDR3 loop: CASSDADSGRIFEQFF. DNA for the CDR3: TGTGCCAGCAGCGACGCCGATAGCGGGAGAATCTTTGAGCAGTTCTTC. This rearrangement joins TRBV5-6 to TRBJ2-1, with TRBD2 identical over 9 bases. This CDR3 has 16 amino acids. CDR1 and CDR2 (germline): SGHDT, YYEEEE. Trimming took 4 bases from V and 9 from J; bases not matched to a gene: 14. Filled out from reference TRBV5-6 and TRBJ2-1, the complete variable domain reads DAGVTQSPTHLIKTRGQQVTLRCSPKSGHDTVSWYQQALGQGPQFIFQYYEEEERQRGNFPDRFSGHQFPNYSSELNVNALLLGDSALYLCASSDADSGRIFEQFFGPGTRLTVL.

This clonotype occurred a few times. CDR3 loop: CASSLSTFYEQYF. The CDR3 bases are TGTGCCAGCAGCTTATCAACCTTCTACGAGCAGTACTTC. The chain uses TRBV7-8 and TRBJ2-7; D ambiguous. The CDR3 covers 13 residues. The germline gives CDR1 SGHVS, CDR2 FQNEAQ. Trimming stripped 2 bases from V and 3 bases from J, with 8 bases between.

This chain joins TRBV20-1 and TRBJ2-7, with D possibly matching TRBD1 (6 bases). The CDR3 loop spans 12 amino acids. The germline V gene encodes CDR1 DFQATT and CDR2 SNEGSKA (reference sequence). The V gene lost 3 bases and the J gene lost 2 bases, with 8 bases spanning the gap. CDR3 region: CSASRDTYEQYF. CDR3 DNA sequence: TGCAGTGCTAGCCGGGACACCTACGAGCAGTACTTC.

At least ten counts were recorded for this clonotype. The V call is TRBV4-2, the J call TRBJ2-5; no definite D call. This CDR3 has 13 amino acids. V was trimmed by 0 bases and J by 13 bases, leaving 15 bases between them. Germline CDR1 reads LGHNA; CDR2 reads YNFKEQ. The CDR3 region is CASSQDAGGEMYF. The DNA of the CDR3 is TGTGCCAGCAGCCAAGATGCCGGCGGTGAAATGTACTTC.

The gene calls are TRBV11-2 and TRBJ2-1, with D possibly matching TRBD2 (5 bases). The V gene lost 6 bases and the J gene lost 5 bases, with 14 bases spanning the gap. The germline V gene has CDR1 SGHAT and CDR2 FQNNGV. CDR3 length: 14 amino acids. The CDR3 coding sequence is TGTGCCAGCAGTCTCCCGTCTAGCCACAATGAGCAGTTCTTC. Translating gives CASSLPSSHNEQFF.

This clonotype has just a few counts. The rearrangement links TRBV12-3 or TRBV12-4 to TRBJ1-3; the D gene is possibly TRBD1 (6 bases). The CDR3 has 15 amino acids. V lost 7 bases, J lost 4 bases, and 17 bases lay in between. The CDR3 nucleotides are TGTGCCAGCATTCCCTTGGGGGCCGCCGGAAACACCATATATTTT. Protein product: CASIPLGAAGNTIYF.

The count of this clonotype is one. The chain recombines TRBV7-9 with TRBJ2-1; TRBD1 matches 7 bases. Germline lookup yields CDR1 SEHNR and CDR2 FQNEAQ (reference sequence). V lost 6 bases to trimming and J lost 3 bases; unmatched junction nucleotides: 8. There are 15 residues in the CDR3. The CDR3 reads CASRETGLLYNEQFF. As DNA, the CDR3 is TGTGCCAGCAGGGAGACAGGGCTCCTCTACAATGAGCAGTTCTTC.

The chain recombines TRBV6-5 with TRBJ2-7, with a weak D call TRBD2 (6 bases). Between the trimmed V and J ends, which lost 4 bases and 3 bases, there was a span of 19 bases. CDR1 and CDR2 (germline): MNHEY, SVGAGI. The CDR3 runs to 16 residues. CDR3 nucleotide sequence: TGTGCCAGCAGTTCCCCTCCCGGACGGACTAACTACGAGCAGTACTTC. It translates to CASSSPPGRTNYEQYF.

The V call is TRBV4-3, the J call TRBJ2-1; D is uncertain. Between the trimmed V and J ends, which lost 6 bases and 0 bases, there was a span of 9 bases. The CDR3 is 14 amino acids. Germline values: CDR1 LGHNA, CDR2 YSLEER. The chain's CDR3 is CASSSEPSYNEQFF. DNA for the CDR3: TGCGCCAGCAGTTCGGAACCCTCCTACAATGAGCAGTTCTTC.

This clonotype was counted a few times. In DNA, the CDR3 is TGTGCCAGCAGCCCCGGACTAGCGAGCCGCACAGATACGCAGTATTTT. Translated, it gives CASSPGLASRTDTQYF. The chain joins TRBV4-2 to TRBJ2-3; 9 nucleotides line up with TRBD2. The CDR3 runs to 16 residues. V lost 4 bases, J lost 1 base, and 6 bases stayed unmatched. The germline V gene encodes CDR1 LGHNA and CDR2 YNFKEQ.

The chain's CDR3 is CASSLGGRLSYNEQFF. The DNA for the CDR3 is TGTGCCAGCAGCTTAGGGGGGAGGCTCTCCTACAATGAGCAGTTCTTC. The chain couples TRBV7-3 to TRBJ2-1; possible D gene TRBD2, 6 bases. The CDR3 sequence is 16 residues long. CDR1 and CDR2 from the germline V gene are SGHTA and FQGTGA. V lost 2 bases and J 0 bases, leaving 11 bases between the germline ends.

This clonotype turned up a few times. The J gene is TRBJ1-6, the V gene TRBV20-1, with D perhaps matching TRBD1 (6 bases). Germline CDR1 and CDR2: DFQATT and SNEGSKA (reference sequence). The CDR3 runs 15 residues. V lost 3 bases and J lost 1, with 10 bases in between. This CDR3 is CSARGQGSYNSPLHF. The CDR3 DNA is TGCAGTGCTAGGGGCCAGGGGTCCTATAATTCACCCCTCCACTTT.

The chain joins TRBV7-6 to TRBJ2-1; the D call may be TRBD1 or TRBD2 (5 bases each). The CDR3 covers 14 residues. Germline CDR1 is SGHVS and CDR2 is FNYEAQ. With 5 bases removed from V and 9 bases from J, the gap between germline ends came to 17 bases. The CDR3 region is CASSRGTPDGEQFF. The CDR3 bases are TGTGCCAGCAGCCGTGGGACGCCGGACGGTGAGCAGTTCTTC.

This clonotype was picked up a small number of times. The genes are TRBV29-1 and TRBJ2-5; 14 bases match TRBD2. The germline V gene has CDR1 SQVTM and CDR2 ANQGSEA. The CDR3 totals 19 residues. The V segment lost 7 bases and the J segment 4 bases; nucleotides outside the gene matches: 20. The CDR3 spells CSAGVVGLAGVRRGETQYF. CDR3 in DNA: TGCAGCGCGGGGGTGGTGGGACTAGCGGGAGTGCGGAGGGGAGAGACCCAGTACTTC.

This clonotype was recorded at least ten times. The CDR3: CSVEGTEAFF. CDR3 nucleotides: TGCAGCGTTGAGGGGACTGAAGCTTTCTTT. This chain uses TRBV29-1 with TRBJ1-1, with D unresolved. Germline assignment: CDR1 SQVTM and CDR2 ANQGSEA. The CDR3 covers 10 residues. The V end lost 3 bases, the J end lost 5 bases, and 4 bases lay between the germline ends.

This clonotype was seen many times. The V and J genes are TRBV20-1 and TRBJ2-1; 13 positions agree with TRBD2. This CDR3 is 17 amino acids long. Germline V lookup: CDR1 DFQATT, CDR2 SNEGSKA (reference sequence). The V gene end was trimmed by 4 bases and the J gene end by 5 bases; junction bases not matched to a gene: 11. The CDR3 region is CSANMGLAGKFNNEQFF. DNA for the CDR3: TGCAGTGCTAATATGGGACTAGCGGGAAAATTTAACAATGAGCAGTTCTTC.

J is TRBJ2-3 and V is TRBV27; maybe TRBD1 (6 bases). Germline CDR1 reads MNHEY; CDR2 reads SMNVEV (reference sequence). The CDR3 loop spans 15 amino acids. V shed 8 bases and J shed 3 bases, with 18 bases lying between them. The DNA for the CDR3 is TGTGCCAGCGGGAATCCAGGGGTAGGGACAGATACGCAGTATTTT. This gives the protein CASGNPGVGTDTQYF.

The chain has TRBV28 and TRBJ2-1; D remains unclear. V was pared by 2 bases and J by 4 bases, with 12 bases between. The CDR3 runs to 15 residues. Germline V gives CDR1 MDHEN, CDR2 SYDVKM. The CDR3 DNA follows: TGTGCCAGCAGTTTAGTGGGAAGTCAATACAATGAGCAGTTCTTC. Its translation: CASSLVGSQYNEQFF.

Turning to this clonotype: This may stem from a read error, because a much larger clone lies one nucleotide away. The genes are TRBV7-9 and TRBJ2-7; tentatively, D is TRBD1 (6 bases). The CDR3 runs 13 residues. The germline gives CDR1 SEHNR, CDR2 FQNEAQ (reference sequence). The V end was cut by 4 bases, the J end by 0 bases, with 7 bases between. The CDR3: CASSWDTSYEQYF. In nucleotides, the CDR3 is TGTGCCAGCAGCTGGGACACCTCCTACGAGCAGTACTTC.

The chain couples TRBV7-2 to TRBJ2-3; 9 bases align to TRBD2. The V and J ends lost 2 bases and 2 bases, in that order; junction bases with no gene match: 5. CDR3 length equals 16 residues. CDR1 is SGHTA, CDR2 FQGNSA, per germline. CDR3 residues: CASSLRAGGTTDTQYF. The CDR3 DNA follows: TGTGCCAGCAGCTTACGGGCGGGAGGGACCACAGATACGCAGTATTTT.

In this sample, this clonotype turned up a few times. The V call is TRBV28, the J call TRBJ1-1, with a tentative D call TRBD1 (6 bases). This CDR3 region has 13 residues. Germline V lookup: CDR1 MDHEN, CDR2 SYDVKM. V was pared by 5 bases and J by 6 bases, with 13 bases between. CDR3 residues: CASSLYRVAEAFF. In DNA form, the CDR3 reads TGTGCCAGCAGTCTTTACAGGGTCGCTGAAGCTTTCTTT.

The chain uses TRBV7-2 and TRBJ1-1; no firm D call. In germline, CDR1 is SGHTA, CDR2 FQGNSA. This CDR3 has 13 amino acids. Trimming shortened V by 7 bases and J by 4 bases, and 13 bases separated the two germline ends. In DNA, the CDR3 is TGTGCCAGCAACCAGGCCCTCGGCACTGAAGCTTTCTTT. Amino acids: CASNQALGTEAFF. Full variable domain (remainder filled in from reference TRBV7-2 and TRBJ1-1): GAGVSQSPSNKVTEKGKDVELRCDPISGHTALYWYRQSLGQGLEFLIYFQGNSAPDKSGLPSDRFSAERTGGSVSTLTIQRTQQEDSAVYLCASNQALGTEAFFGQGTRLTVV.

There are a few counts of this clonotype. The rearrangement links TRBV20-1 to TRBJ2-3, with D unresolved. Germline V gives CDR1 DFQATT, CDR2 SNEGSKA (reference sequence). This CDR3 has 11 residues. The V end was cut by 3 bases, the J end by 6 bases, with 7 bases between. The CDR3 here is CSASTLDTQYF. CDR3 nucleotide sequence: TGCAGTGCTAGCACCCTGGATACGCAGTATTTT.

In this sample, this clonotype turned up a few times. V usage is TRBV9 and J usage is TRBJ2-1; possible D gene TRBD1, 5 bases. Between the trimmed V and J ends, which lost 4 bases and 7 bases, there was a span of 15 bases. This CDR3 is 14 amino acids long. Germline V gives CDR1 SGDLS, CDR2 YYNGEE. The CDR3 DNA follows: TGTGCCAGCAGCCCCCGGGCAGGGAAGAATGAGCAGTTCTTC. Its protein product is CASSPRAGKNEQFF.